The rows below give T cell receptor beta chains drawn from one sample of a study of T cells in Graves' hyperthyroidism and ophthalmopathy. Via MiXCR, TCRdb re-called the multiplex PCR reads, giving one row per CDR3 protein. The table has under 700,000 distinct CDR3 sequences, roughly 17% seen once. The sample was blood. These receptors were obtained from a woman under 30 with Graves' hyperthyroidism. The CDR3 runs from the conserved cysteine through the conserved F or W. D genes are given only for firm matches. Part of the rows lack a size; the others show once, few, many or a class for expanded clones.

j_call: TRBJ2-3
clone_size: many
d_call: TRBD1
v_call: TRBV7-9
cdr3_aa: CASSSTGQPSDTQYF
cdr3_nt: TGTGCCAGCAGCTCCACGGGACAGCCCTCAGATACGCAGTATTTT

j_call: TRBJ2-7
clone_size: many
d_call: TRBD2
v_call: TRBV28
cdr3_aa: CASSLPASGNWAYEQYF
cdr3_nt: TGTGCCAGCAGTTTACCGGCTAGCGGGAATTGGGCCTACGAGCAGTACTTC

j_call: TRBJ1-5
clone_size: many
d_call: -
v_call: TRBV4-1
cdr3_aa: CASSRDPGRNQPQHF
cdr3_nt: TGCGCCAGCAGCAGGGACCCGGGGCGCAATCAGCCCCAGCATTTT

j_call: TRBJ2-2
clone_size: few
d_call: -
v_call: TRBV7-9
cdr3_aa: CASSQGPGAGELFF
cdr3_nt: TGTGCCAGCAGCCAGGGCCCCGGGGCCGGGGAGCTGTTTTTT

j_call: TRBJ1-2
clone_size: many
d_call: -
v_call: TRBV6-2/TRBV6-3
cdr3_aa: CASSPRDGNYGYTF
cdr3_nt: TGTGCCAGCAGCCCCCGGGACGGCAACTATGGCTACACCTTC

j_call: TRBJ2-3
clone_size: few
d_call: -
v_call: TRBV6-1
cdr3_aa: CASSFTGTNTQYF
cdr3_nt: TGTGCCAGCAGCTTCACAGGGACAAATACGCAGTATTTT

j_call: TRBJ2-7
clone_size: few
d_call: -
v_call: TRBV27
cdr3_aa: CASSLSFLGPYEQYF
cdr3_nt: TGTGCCAGCAGTTTATCCTTTTTGGGTCCCTACGAGCAGTACTTC

j_call: TRBJ2-1
clone_size: -
d_call: -
v_call: TRBV7-9
cdr3_aa: CASSSLPSSLQFF
cdr3_nt: TGTGCCAGCAGCTCCCTCCCATCTAGTTTGCAGTTCTTC

j_call: TRBJ2-1
clone_size: many
d_call: TRBD1
v_call: TRBV20-1
cdr3_aa: CSARDHLTGNRNEQFF
cdr3_nt: TGCAGTGCTAGAGATCACTTGACAGGGAATCGCAATGAGCAGTTCTTC

j_call: TRBJ1-5
clone_size: many
d_call: -
v_call: TRBV12-3/TRBV12-4
cdr3_aa: CASSLKRQAGQPQHF
cdr3_nt: TGTGCCAGCAGTCTCAAGCGACAGGCTGGGCAGCCCCAGCATTTT

j_call: TRBJ1-3
clone_size: few
d_call: TRBD1
v_call: TRBV6-1
cdr3_aa: CASTRATGVAGNTIYF
cdr3_nt: TGTGCCAGCACTCGCGCTACAGGGGTAGCTGGAAACACCATATATTTT

j_call: TRBJ2-2
clone_size: many
d_call: -
v_call: TRBV6-1
cdr3_aa: CASTKGGSNTGELFF
cdr3_nt: TGTGCCAGCACCAAGGGGGGTTCGAACACCGGGGAGCTGTTTTTT

j_call: TRBJ2-1
clone_size: many
d_call: -
v_call: TRBV7-2
cdr3_aa: CASSPDSSYNEQFF
cdr3_nt: TGTGCCAGCAGTCCGGACAGCTCCTACAATGAGCAGTTCTTC

j_call: TRBJ2-3
clone_size: few
d_call: TRBD2
v_call: TRBV5-6
cdr3_aa: CASSPVELAGAADTQYF
cdr3_nt: TGTGCCAGCAGCCCCGTGGAACTAGCGGGAGCGGCAGATACGCAGTATTTT

j_call: TRBJ2-3
clone_size: few
d_call: TRBD1
v_call: TRBV7-2
cdr3_aa: CASNPGGRSDTQYF
cdr3_nt: TGTGCCAGCAACCCAGGGGGCAGATCAGATACGCAGTATTTT

j_call: TRBJ2-7
clone_size: -
d_call: TRBD2
v_call: TRBV19
cdr3_aa: CASSIVLAGALEQYF
cdr3_nt: TGTGCCAGTAGTATCGTCCTAGCGGGGGCCCTCGAGCAGTACTTC

j_call: TRBJ2-7
clone_size: many
d_call: -
v_call: TRBV6-6
cdr3_aa: CASSYSRGFISYEQYF
cdr3_nt: TGTGCCAGCAGTTACTCCCGAGGTTTTATCTCCTACGAGCAGTACTTC

j_call: TRBJ1-5
clone_size: -
d_call: -
v_call: TRBV6-1
cdr3_aa: CASSPAGGTGQPQHF
cdr3_nt: TGTGCCAGCAGTCCGGCGGGGGGCACGGGTCAGCCCCAGCATTTT

j_call: TRBJ1-5
clone_size: many
d_call: -
v_call: TRBV12-3/TRBV12-4
cdr3_aa: CASTVGGFNSNQPQHF
cdr3_nt: TGTGCCAGCACCGTAGGGGGTTTCAATAGCAATCAGCCCCAGCATTTT

j_call: TRBJ1-2
clone_size: -
d_call: -
v_call: TRBV15
cdr3_aa: CATSRGGYQQYGYTF
cdr3_nt: TGTGCCACCAGCAGAGGAGGATACCAACAGTATGGCTACACCTTC

j_call: TRBJ1-2
clone_size: few
d_call: TRBD1
v_call: TRBV28
cdr3_aa: CASSGQGFFGYGYTF
cdr3_nt: TGTGCCAGCAGCGGACAGGGGTTTTTCGGCTATGGCTACACCTTC

j_call: TRBJ2-7
clone_size: many
d_call: -
v_call: TRBV2
cdr3_aa: CASIPAGNTYEQYF
cdr3_nt: TGTGCCAGCATACCGGCAGGGAATACCTACGAGCAGTACTTC

j_call: TRBJ2-1
clone_size: few
d_call: -
v_call: TRBV5-1
cdr3_aa: CASSLAGGLQYNEQFF
cdr3_nt: TGCGCCAGCAGCTTGGCCGGAGGACTCCAGTACAATGAGCAGTTCTTC

j_call: TRBJ1-6
clone_size: -
d_call: -
v_call: TRBV12-3/TRBV12-4
cdr3_aa: CASSSQAGNSPLHF
cdr3_nt: TGTGCCAGCAGTTCACAGGCGGGAAATTCACCCCTCCACTTT

j_call: TRBJ2-3
clone_size: many
d_call: TRBD1
v_call: TRBV7-9
cdr3_aa: CASSPDAGTGGVVDTQYF
cdr3_nt: TGTGCCAGCAGCCCGGATGCTGGGACAGGGGGCGTCGTGGATACGCAGTATTTT

j_call: TRBJ1-2
clone_size: many
d_call: -
v_call: TRBV7-2
cdr3_aa: CASSASAQRSTTYGYTF
cdr3_nt: TGTGCCAGCAGCGCCAGTGCGCAACGATCTACTACCTATGGCTACACCTTC

j_call: TRBJ2-2
clone_size: many
d_call: TRBD2
v_call: TRBV12-3/TRBV12-4
cdr3_aa: CASSLYQPGGSSLFF
cdr3_nt: TGTGCCAGCAGTTTGTATCAACCGGGGGGTTCATCCCTGTTTTTT

j_call: TRBJ2-7
clone_size: many
d_call: -
v_call: TRBV3-1
cdr3_aa: CASSPEGRLGVKQYF
cdr3_nt: TGTGCCAGCAGCCCAGAGGGGAGATTAGGGGTCAAGCAGTACTTC

j_call: TRBJ2-2
clone_size: few
d_call: -
v_call: TRBV3-1
cdr3_aa: CASSQVYAGELFF
cdr3_nt: TGTGCCAGCAGCCAAGTTTACGCCGGGGAGCTGTTTTTT